The 8 T cell receptor beta chains given below trace back to one sample, sequenced in a study of T cell responses to AZD1222 COVID-19 vaccine. Generated by immunoSEQ multiplex PCR, the TCRdb table keeps only in-frame clones and is missing some. The sample holds tens of thousands of clones, 91% seen once. The sample consisted of peripheral blood, taken 28 days after the second AZD1222 dose. The receptors shown here come from an adult who received the AZD1222 COVID-19 vaccine.

The chain couples TRBV11-3 to TRBJ2-2; D might be TRBD1 or TRBD2, each matching 5 bases. The CDR3 covers 15 residues. Trimming left V 5 bases short and J 3 bases short, with 13 bases between. Germline V lookup: CDR1 SGHNT, CDR2 YENEEA. CDR3 nucleotide sequence: TGTGCCAGCAGCCCGGGGCTAGCCGACACCGGGGAGCTGTTTTTT. This gives the protein CASSPGLADTGELFF.

This clone has only one observation. CDR3 region: CASSPGAGTTYEQYF. In DNA form, the CDR3 reads TGTGCCAGCAGCCCAGGGGCGGGAACGACCTACGAGCAGTACTTC. The rearrangement uses TRBV9 and TRBJ2-7; D may match TRBD1 or TRBD2 (6 bases each). Germline assignment: CDR1 SGDLS and CDR2 YYNGEE. V gave up 4 bases and J gave up 2 bases, with 16 bases separating them. The CDR3 runs to 15 residues.

CDR3 protein: CASSLGDSYEQYF. The DNA of the CDR3 is TGTGCCAGCAGCCTCGGGGATTCTTACGAGCAGTACTTC. The chain joins TRBV11-2 to TRBJ2-7; D is possibly TRBD2 (5 bases). The V end was cut by 5 bases, the J end by 4 bases, with 12 bases between. The CDR3 sequence is 13 residues long. CDR1 and CDR2 (germline): SGHAT, FQNNGV. Looking up the rest from reference TRBV11-2 and TRBJ2-7 gives the full variable domain: EAGVAQSPRYKIIEKRQSVAFWCNPISGHATLYWYQQILGQGPKLLIQFQNNGVVDDSQLPKDRFSAERLKGVDSTLKIQPAKLEDSAVYLCASSLGDSYEQYFGPGTRLTVT.

This chain joins TRBV4-1 and TRBJ2-2; 12 bases agree with TRBD2. CDR1 and CDR2 (germline): MGHRA, YSYEKL. The V gene end was trimmed by 7 bases and the J gene end by 4 bases; junction bases not matched to a gene: 10. The length of the CDR3 is 17 residues. CDR3 DNA: TGCGCCAGCACCTCAGGGCCTAGCGGGAGGGCCACCGGGGAGCTGTTTTTT. This encodes CASTSGPSGRATGELFF.

V usage is TRBV18 and J usage is TRBJ1-1, with D possibly matching TRBD1 (6 bases). Looked up from germline, CDR1 is KGHSH and CDR2 is LQKENI. CDR3 size: 14 residues. Trimming removed 5 bases from V and 1 base from J, with 11 bases in between. The CDR3 nucleotides are TGTGCCAGCTCATCTCAGGGACAGAACACTGAAGCTTTCTTT. Protein product: CASSSQGQNTEAFF. Full variable domain (rest looked up from reference TRBV18 and TRBJ1-1): NAGVMQNPRHLVRRRGQEARLRCSPMKGHSHVYWYRQLPEEGLKFMVYLQKENIIDESGMPKERFSAEFPKEGPSILRIQQVVRGDSAAYFCASSSQGQNTEAFFGQGTRLTVV.

This sequence joins TRBV27 and TRBJ2-7, with D possibly matching TRBD2 (5 bases). Trimming removed 3 bases from V and 1 base from J, with 16 bases in between. Germline CDR1 reads MNHEY; CDR2 reads SMNVEV (reference sequence). The length of the CDR3 is 16 residues. CDR3 sequence (DNA): TGTGCCAGCAGTTTTTATCTAGGCTCGGGGTCCTACGAGCAGTACTTC. Protein product: CASSFYLGSGSYEQYF.

V usage is TRBV15 and J usage is TRBJ2-5; 7 nucleotides align to TRBD1. CDR3 size: 18 residues. Germline-derived CDR1 and CDR2 are LNHNV and YYDKDF (reference sequence). The ends lost 2 bases at V and 2 bases at J; junction bases unmatched: 14. CDR3 nucleotide sequence: TGTGCCACCAGCAGACAATCCGTGGGGACAGTCGGTCAAGAGACCCAGTACTTC. Protein: CATSRQSVGTVGQETQYF.

The chain uses TRBV3-1 (or the pseudogene TRBV3-2) and TRBJ2-5; 7 nucleotides line up with TRBD2. Trimming removed 5 bases from V and 10 bases from J; junction bases left unmatched: 13. The CDR3 is made up of 14 amino acids. Germline V gives CDR1 LGHDT, CDR2 YNNKEL (reference sequence). CDR3 loop: CASSFRPEGGNQYF. As DNA, the CDR3 is TGTGCCAGCAGCTTTCGCCCAGAGGGAGGGAACCAGTACTTC.